This T cell receptor (beta chain) was profiled in a study of OX40 agonist ivuxolimab in advanced cancers. As for the study in general: The patients' treatment was ivuxolimab, an agonistic anti-OX40 (CD134) antibody.

Assay used: immunoSEQ multiplex PCR; TCRdb lists only in-frame clones, some missing. The table lists tens of thousands of clones, roughly nine tenths of them singletons, with 0.3% to 0.4% in the top ten. V lost 5 bases, J lost 3 bases, and 12 bases lay in between. This CDR3 is built from 14 residues. The germline CDR1 and CDR2 sequences are SGHNT and YENEEA. Material: CD4+ or CD8+ T cells sorted from blood, obtained in a trial of the OX40 agonist ivuxolimab. This chain links TRBV11-3 with TRBJ2-3; D not certain. This TCR derives from an adult with an advanced solid tumor such as melanoma, head and neck, liver or kidney cancer. The CDR3 reads CASSPGRGTDTQYF. DNA of the CDR3: TGTGCCAGCAGCCCTGGACGTGGGACAGATACGCAGTATTTT.